Sequencing of this TCR beta chain was carried out in a study of T cell clonality in common variable immunodeficiency. Broader study findings: In common variable immunodeficiency, TCR beta chains reportedly carried fewer deletions and N-nucleotide insertions.

Remarks on this clone: The target antigen is unknown. The read is 3 residues too short to cover the CDR3 end, so that end is filled in from the germline J gene.

Looked up from germline, CDR1 is SNHLY and CDR2 is FYNNEI. Trimming took 6 bases from V and 0 from J, leaving 20 bases between them. This CDR3 comprises 18 residues. Assay: immunoSEQ multiplex PCR; the TCRdb copy retains only in-frame clones and omits some. The sample was found to contain 21,000 or so clones, and every one recurs. The rearrangement joins TRBV2 to TRBJ1-4; tentatively, D is TRBD1 (6 bases). The sequencing input was peripheral blood mononuclear cells. The sequence was collected from a human donor with common variable immunodeficiency. The CDR3 spells CASRRTAYPRTTNEKLFF. The covered CDR3 bases are TGTGCCAGCAGGAGGACAGCTTACCCGAGGACAACTAATGAAAAA.